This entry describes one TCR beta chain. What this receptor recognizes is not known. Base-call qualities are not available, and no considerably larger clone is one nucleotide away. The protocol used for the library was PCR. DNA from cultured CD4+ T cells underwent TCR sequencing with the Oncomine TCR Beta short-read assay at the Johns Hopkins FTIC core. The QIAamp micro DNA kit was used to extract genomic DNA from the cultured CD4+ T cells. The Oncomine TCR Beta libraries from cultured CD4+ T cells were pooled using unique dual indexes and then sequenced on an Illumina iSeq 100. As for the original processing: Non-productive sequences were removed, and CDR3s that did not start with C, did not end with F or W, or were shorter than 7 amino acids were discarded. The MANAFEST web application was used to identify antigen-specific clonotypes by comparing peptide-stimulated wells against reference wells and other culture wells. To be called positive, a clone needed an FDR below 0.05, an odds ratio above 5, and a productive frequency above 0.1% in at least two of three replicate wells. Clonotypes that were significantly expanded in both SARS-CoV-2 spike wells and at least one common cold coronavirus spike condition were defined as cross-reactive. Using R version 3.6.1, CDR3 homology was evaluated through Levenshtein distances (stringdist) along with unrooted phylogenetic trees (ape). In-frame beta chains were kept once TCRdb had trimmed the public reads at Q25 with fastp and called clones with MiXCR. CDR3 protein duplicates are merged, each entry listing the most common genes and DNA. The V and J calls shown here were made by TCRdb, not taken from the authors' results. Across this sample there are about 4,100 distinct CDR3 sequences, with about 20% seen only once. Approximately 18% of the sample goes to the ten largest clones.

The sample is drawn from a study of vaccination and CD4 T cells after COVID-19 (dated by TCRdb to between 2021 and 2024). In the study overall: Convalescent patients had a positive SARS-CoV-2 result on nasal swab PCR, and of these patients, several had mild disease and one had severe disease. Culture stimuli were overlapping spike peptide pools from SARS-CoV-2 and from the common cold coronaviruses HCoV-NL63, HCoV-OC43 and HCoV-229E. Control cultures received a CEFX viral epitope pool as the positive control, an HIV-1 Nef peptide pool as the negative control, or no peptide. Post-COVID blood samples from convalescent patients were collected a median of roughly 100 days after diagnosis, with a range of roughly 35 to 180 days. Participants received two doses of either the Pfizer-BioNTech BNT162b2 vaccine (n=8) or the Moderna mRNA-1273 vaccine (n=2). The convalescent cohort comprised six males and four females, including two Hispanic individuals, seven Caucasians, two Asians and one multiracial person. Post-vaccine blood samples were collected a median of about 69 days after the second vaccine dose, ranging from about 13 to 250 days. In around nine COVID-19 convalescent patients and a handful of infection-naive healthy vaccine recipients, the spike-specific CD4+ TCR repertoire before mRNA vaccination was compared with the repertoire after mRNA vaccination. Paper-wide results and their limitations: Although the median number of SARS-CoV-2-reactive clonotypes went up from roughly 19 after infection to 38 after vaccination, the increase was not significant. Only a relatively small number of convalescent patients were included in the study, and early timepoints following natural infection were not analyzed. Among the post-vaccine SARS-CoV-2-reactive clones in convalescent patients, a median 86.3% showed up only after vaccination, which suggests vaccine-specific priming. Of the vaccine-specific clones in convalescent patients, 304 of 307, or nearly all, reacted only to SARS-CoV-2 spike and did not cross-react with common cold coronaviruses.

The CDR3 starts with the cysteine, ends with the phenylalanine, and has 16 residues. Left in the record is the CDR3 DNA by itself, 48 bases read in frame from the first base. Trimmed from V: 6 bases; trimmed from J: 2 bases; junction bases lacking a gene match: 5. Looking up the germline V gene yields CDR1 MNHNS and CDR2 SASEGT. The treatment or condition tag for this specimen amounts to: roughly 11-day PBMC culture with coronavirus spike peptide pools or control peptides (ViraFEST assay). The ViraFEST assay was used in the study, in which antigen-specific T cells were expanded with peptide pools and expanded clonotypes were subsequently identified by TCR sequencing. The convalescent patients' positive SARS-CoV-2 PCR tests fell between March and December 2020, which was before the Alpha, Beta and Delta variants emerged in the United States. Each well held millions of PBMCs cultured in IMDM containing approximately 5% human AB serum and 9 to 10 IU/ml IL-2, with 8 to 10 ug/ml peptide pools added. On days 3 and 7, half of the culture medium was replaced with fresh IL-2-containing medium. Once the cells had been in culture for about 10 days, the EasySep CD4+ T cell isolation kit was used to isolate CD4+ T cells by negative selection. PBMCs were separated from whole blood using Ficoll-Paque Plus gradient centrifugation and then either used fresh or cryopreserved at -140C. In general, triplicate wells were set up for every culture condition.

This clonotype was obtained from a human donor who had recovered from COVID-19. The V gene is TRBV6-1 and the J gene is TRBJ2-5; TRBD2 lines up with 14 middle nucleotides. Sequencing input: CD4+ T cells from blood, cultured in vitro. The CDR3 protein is CASRIGLAGGQETQYF. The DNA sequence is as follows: TGTGCCAGCAGGATCGGACTAGCGGGGGGACAAGAGACCCAGTACTTC.